The following is a T cell receptor (beta chain) sequence with its context. What it binds is not known. This entry is derived from a study of CD8+ T cells in alopecia areata. On the study more broadly: Treated patients took oral tofacitinib at 5 to 10 mg twice daily. Study-wide results and caveats: Resident alphabeta T-cell populations of normal skin are likewise subject to sequencing in scalp samples.

Once RNA had been extracted, it was reverse transcribed into cDNA to act as the sequencing template. Measured with immunoSEQ multiplex PCR; TCRdb has only the in-frame clones, and not every one. The table lists 150,000 or so clones, 80% to 90% of them singletons. The CDR3 runs 16 residues. V was shortened by 6 bases and J by 0 bases, with 16 bases between the two germline ends. Germline-derived CDR1 and CDR2 are SGHRS and YFSETQ. The chain is built from TRBV5-1 and TRBJ2-1; TRBD1 or TRBD2 may be the D gene (5 bases each). The clonotype comes from a human donor with alopecia areata. The material sequenced was CD8+ T cells sorted from blood, taken at week 0. The CDR3 is CASTLSGPHSYNEQFF. The CDR3 DNA follows: TGCGCCAGCACCCTATCGGGGCCCCACTCCTACAATGAGCAGTTCTTC.